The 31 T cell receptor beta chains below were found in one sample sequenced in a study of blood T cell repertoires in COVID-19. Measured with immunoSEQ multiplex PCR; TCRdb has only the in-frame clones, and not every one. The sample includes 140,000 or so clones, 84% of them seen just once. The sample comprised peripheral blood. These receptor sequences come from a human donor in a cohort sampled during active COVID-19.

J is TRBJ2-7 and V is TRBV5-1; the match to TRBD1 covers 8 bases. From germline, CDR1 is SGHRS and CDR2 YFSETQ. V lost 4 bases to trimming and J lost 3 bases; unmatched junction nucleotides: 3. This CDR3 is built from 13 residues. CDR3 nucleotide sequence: TGCGCCAGCAGCCTGGACAGGGACTACGAGCAGTACTTC. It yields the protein CASSLDRDYEQYF.

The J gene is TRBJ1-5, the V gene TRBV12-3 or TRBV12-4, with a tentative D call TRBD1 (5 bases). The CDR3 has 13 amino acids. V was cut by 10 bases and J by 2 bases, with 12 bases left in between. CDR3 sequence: CATRGAGNQPQHF. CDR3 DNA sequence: TGTGCCACCAGAGGGGCGGGCAATCAGCCCCAGCATTTT.

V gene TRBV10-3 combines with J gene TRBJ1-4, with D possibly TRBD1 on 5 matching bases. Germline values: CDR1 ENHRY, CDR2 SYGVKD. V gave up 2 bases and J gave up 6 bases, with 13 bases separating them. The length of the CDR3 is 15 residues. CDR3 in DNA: TGTGCCATCAGTGAGGGGCGGGGGGTTCATGAAAAACTGTTTTTT. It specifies CAISEGRGVHEKLFF.

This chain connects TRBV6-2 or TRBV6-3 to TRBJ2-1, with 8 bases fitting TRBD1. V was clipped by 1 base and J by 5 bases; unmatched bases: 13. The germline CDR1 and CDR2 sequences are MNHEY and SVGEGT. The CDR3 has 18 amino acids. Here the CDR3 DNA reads TGTGCCAGCAGTTACTTTTTGAGGAGACAGGGGTCACACAATGAGCAGTTCTTC. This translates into CASSYFLRRQGSHNEQFF.

CDR3 amino acids: CATSVRTGRETQYF. CDR3 in DNA: TGTGCCACCAGCGTCCGGACAGGGCGAGAGACCCAGTACTTC. The chain employs TRBV15 and TRBJ2-5; 8 nucleotides align to TRBD1. This CDR3 is 14 amino acids long. Germline CDR1 LNHNV, CDR2 YYDKDF (reference sequence). The trim removed 5 bases at V and 4 bases at J, leaving 6 bases unmatched.

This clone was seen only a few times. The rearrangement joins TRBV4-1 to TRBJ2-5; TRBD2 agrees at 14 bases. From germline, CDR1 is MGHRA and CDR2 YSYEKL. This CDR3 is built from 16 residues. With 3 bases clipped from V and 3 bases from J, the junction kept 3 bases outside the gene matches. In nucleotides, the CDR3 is TGCGCCAGCAGCCACATGGGACTAGCGGGGGAAGAGACCCAGTACTTC. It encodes CASSHMGLAGEETQYF.

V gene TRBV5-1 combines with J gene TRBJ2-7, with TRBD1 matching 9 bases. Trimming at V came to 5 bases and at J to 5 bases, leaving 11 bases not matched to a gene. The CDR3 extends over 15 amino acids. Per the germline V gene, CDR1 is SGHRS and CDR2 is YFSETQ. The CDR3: CASRVRDRVSDEQYF. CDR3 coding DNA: TGCGCCAGCAGAGTGAGGGACAGGGTATCGGACGAGCAGTACTTC. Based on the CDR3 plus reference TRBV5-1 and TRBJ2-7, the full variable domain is KAGVTQTPRYLIKTRGQQVTLSCSPISGHRSVSWYQQTPGQGLQFLFEYFSETQRNKGNFPGRFSGRQFSNSRSEMNVSTLELGDSALYLCASRVRDRVSDEQYFGPGTRLTVT.

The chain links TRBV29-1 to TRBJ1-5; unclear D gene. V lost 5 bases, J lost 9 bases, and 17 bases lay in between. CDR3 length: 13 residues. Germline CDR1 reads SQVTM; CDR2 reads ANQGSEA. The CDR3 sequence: CSVTLGLGRPQHF. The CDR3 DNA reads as TGCAGCGTTACCCTCGGACTGGGGAGGCCCCAGCATTTT.

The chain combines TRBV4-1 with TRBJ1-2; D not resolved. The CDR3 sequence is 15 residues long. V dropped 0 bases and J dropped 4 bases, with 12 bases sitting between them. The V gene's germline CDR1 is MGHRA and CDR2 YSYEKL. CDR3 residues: CASSQEGRPSYGYTF. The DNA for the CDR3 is TGCGCCAGCAGCCAAGAGGGCAGGCCGAGCTATGGCTACACCTTC.

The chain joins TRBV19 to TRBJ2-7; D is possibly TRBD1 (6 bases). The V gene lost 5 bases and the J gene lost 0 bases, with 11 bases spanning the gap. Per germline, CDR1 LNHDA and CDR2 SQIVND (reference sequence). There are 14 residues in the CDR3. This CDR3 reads CASSPRDNSYEQYF. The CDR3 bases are TGTGCCAGTAGTCCCCGGGACAACTCCTACGAGCAGTACTTC.

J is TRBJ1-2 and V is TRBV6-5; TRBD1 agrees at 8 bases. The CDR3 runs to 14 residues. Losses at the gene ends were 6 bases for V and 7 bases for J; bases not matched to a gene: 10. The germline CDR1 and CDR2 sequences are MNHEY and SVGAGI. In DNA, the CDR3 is TGTGCCAGCAGCTCCAGGGGGCGCGAAATTGGCTACACCTTC. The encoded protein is CASSSRGREIGYTF.

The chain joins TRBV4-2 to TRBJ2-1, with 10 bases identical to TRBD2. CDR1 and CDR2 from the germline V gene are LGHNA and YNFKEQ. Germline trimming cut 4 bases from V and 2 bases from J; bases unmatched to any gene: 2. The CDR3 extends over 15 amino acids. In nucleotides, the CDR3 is TGTGCCAGCAGCCCCCTAGCGGGGGCCTACAATGAGCAGTTCTTC. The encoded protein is CASSPLAGAYNEQFF.

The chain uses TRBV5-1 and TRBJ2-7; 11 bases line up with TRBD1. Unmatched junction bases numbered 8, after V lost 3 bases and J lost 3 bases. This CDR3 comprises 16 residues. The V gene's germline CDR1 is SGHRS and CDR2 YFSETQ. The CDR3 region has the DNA TGCGCCAGCAGCTACAAGAAGGACAGGGGGCACTACGAGCAGTACTTC. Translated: CASSYKKDRGHYEQYF.

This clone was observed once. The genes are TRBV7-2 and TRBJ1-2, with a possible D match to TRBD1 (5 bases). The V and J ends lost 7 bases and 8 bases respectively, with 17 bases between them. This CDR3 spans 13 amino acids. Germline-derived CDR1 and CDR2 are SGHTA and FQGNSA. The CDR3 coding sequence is TGTGCCAGCACCCCTGGGACTTTCATAGGCTACACCTTC. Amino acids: CASTPGTFIGYTF.

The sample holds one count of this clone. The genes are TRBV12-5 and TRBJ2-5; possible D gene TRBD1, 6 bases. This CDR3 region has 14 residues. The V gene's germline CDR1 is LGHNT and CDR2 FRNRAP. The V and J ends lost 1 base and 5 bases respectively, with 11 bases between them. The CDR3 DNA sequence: TGTGCTAGTGGTTTGGCCACAGGGCCGGAGACCCAGTACTTC. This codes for CASGLATGPETQYF. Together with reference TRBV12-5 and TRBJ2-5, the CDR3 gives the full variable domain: DARVTQTPRHKVTEMGQEVTMRCQPILGHNTVFWYRQTMMQGLELLAYFRNRAPLDDSGMPKDRFSAEMPDATLATLKIQPSEPRDSAVYFCASGLATGPETQYFGPGTRLLVL.

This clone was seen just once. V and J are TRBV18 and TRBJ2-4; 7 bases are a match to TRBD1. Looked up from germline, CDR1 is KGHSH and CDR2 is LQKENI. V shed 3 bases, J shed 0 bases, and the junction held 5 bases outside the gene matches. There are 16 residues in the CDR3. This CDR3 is CASSPDRQLAKNIQYF. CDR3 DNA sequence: TGTGCCAGCTCACCGGACAGGCAGCTAGCCAAAAACATTCAGTACTTC. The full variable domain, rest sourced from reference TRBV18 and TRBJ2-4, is NAGVMQNPRHLVRRRGQEARLRCSPMKGHSHVYWYRQLPEEGLKFMVYLQKENIIDESGMPKERFSAEFPKEGPSILRIQQVVRGDSAAYFCASSPDRQLAKNIQYFGAGTRLSVL.

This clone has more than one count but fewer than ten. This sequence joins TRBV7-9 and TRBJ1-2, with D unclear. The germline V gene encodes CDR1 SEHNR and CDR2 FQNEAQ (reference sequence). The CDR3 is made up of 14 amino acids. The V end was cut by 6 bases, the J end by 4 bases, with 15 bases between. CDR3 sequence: CASRPDNAGYGYTF. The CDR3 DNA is TGTGCCAGCAGACCCGACAACGCAGGCTATGGCTACACCTTC.

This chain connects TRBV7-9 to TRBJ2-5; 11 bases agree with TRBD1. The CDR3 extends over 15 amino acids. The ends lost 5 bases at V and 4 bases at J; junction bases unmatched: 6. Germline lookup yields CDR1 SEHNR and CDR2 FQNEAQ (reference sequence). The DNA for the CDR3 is TGTGCCAGCAGCCGGCGGGGGACAGGGGGAGAGACCCAGTACTTC. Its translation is CASSRRGTGGETQYF.

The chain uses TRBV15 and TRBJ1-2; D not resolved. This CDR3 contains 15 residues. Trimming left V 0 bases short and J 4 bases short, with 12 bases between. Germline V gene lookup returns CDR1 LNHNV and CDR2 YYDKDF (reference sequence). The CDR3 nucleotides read TGTGCCACCAGCAGAGATATCAACAGTGTCTATGGCTACACCTTC. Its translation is CATSRDINSVYGYTF.

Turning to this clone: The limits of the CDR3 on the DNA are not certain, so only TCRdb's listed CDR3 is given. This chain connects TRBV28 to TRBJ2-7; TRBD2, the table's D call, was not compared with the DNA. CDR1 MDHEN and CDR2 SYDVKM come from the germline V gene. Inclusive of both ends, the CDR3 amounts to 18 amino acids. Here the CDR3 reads CASSLFLSLPISSYEQYF.

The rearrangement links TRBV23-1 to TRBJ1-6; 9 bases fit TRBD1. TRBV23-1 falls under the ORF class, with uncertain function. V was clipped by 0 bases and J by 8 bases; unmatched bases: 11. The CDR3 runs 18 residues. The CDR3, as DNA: TGCGCCAGCAGTCAATCCCTCTCTAGACAGGGGGGAGATTCACCCCTCCACTTT. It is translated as CASSQSLSRQGGDSPLHF.

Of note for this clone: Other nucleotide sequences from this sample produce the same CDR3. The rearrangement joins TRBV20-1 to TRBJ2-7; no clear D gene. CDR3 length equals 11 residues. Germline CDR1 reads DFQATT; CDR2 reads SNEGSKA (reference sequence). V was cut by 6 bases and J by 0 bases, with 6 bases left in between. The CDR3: CSAGTSYEQYF. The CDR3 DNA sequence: TGCAGTGCGGGCACCTCCTACGAGCAGTACTTC.

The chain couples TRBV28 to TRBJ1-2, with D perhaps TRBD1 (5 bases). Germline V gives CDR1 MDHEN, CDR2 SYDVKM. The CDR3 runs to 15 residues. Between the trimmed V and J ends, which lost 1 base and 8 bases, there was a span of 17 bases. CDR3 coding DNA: TGTGCCAGCAGTTTATTGCGGGGCCCGCAGAAGGGCTACACCTTC. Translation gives CASSLLRGPQKGYTF.

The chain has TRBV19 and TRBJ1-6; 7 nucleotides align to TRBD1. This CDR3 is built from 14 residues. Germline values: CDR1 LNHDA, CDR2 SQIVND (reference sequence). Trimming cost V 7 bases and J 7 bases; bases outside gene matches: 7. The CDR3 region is CASKTGSGNSPLHF. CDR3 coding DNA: TGTGCCAGTAAGACAGGGTCTGGAAATTCACCCCTCCACTTT.

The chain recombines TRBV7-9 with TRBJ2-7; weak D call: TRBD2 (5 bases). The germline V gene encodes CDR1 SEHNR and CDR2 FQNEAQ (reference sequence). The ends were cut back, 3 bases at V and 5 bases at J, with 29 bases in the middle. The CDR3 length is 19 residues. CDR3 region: CASSFVLKSGRSPEHEQYF. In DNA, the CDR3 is TGTGCCAGCAGCTTCGTTTTGAAAAGCGGCAGGAGCCCGGAGCACGAGCAGTACTTC.

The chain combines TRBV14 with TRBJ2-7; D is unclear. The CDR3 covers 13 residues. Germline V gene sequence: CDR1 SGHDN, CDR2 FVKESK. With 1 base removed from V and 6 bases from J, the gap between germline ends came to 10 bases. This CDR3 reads CASSQGRLSEQYF. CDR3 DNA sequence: TGTGCCAGCAGCCAAGGGCGGCTTAGCGAGCAGTACTTC. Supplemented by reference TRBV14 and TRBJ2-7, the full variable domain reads EAGVTQFPSHSVIEKGQTVTLRCDPISGHDNLYWYRRVMGKEIKFLLHFVKESKQDESGMPNNRFLAERTGGTYSTLKVQPAELEDSGVYFCASSQGRLSEQYFGPGTRLTVT.

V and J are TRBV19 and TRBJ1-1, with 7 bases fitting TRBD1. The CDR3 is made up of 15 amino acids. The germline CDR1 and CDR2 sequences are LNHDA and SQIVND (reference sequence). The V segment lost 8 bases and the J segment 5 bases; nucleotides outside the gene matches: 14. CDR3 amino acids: CASLPTGRRDTEAFF. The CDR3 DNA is TGTGCCAGTCTCCCGACAGGGAGACGGGATACTGAAGCTTTCTTT.

The CDR3 DNA sequence: TGTGCCAGCACGGCGGGGCTGGGACTAGCGGGGGGTGGCTCCTACAATGAGCAGTTCTTC. This codes for CASTAGLGLAGGGSYNEQFF. This chain joins TRBV28 and TRBJ2-1, with 15 bases fitting TRBD2. Trimming at V came to 7 bases and at J to 0 bases, leaving 13 bases not matched to a gene. CDR1 and CDR2 from the germline V gene are MDHEN and SYDVKM. The CDR3 length is 20 residues.

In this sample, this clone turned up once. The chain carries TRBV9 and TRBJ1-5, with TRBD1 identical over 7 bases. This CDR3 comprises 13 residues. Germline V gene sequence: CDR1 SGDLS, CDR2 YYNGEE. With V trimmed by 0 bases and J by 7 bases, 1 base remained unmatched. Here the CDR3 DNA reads TGTGCCAGCAGCGTAGGACAGGGCCAGCCCCAGCATTTT. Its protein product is CASSVGQGQPQHF.

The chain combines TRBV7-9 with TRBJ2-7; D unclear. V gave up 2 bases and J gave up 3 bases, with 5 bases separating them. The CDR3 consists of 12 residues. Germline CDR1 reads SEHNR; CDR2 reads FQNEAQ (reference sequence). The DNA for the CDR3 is TGTGCCAGCAGCTTACTGCGCTACGAGCAGTACTTC. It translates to CASSLLRYEQYF.

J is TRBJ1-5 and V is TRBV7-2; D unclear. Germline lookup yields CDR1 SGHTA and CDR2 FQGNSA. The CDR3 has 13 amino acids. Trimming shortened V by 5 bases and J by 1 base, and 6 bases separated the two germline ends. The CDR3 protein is CASSPRSNQPQHF. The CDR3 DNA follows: TGTGCCAGCAGCCCGCGGAGCAATCAGCCCCAGCATTTT.